Below, 27 T cell receptor beta chains from the same sample are listed, as sequenced in a study of blood T cell repertoires in COVID-19. Generated by immunoSEQ multiplex PCR, the TCRdb table keeps only in-frame clones and is missing some. The sample has a few hundred thousand clones, roughly 89% seen once. Sequenced input: peripheral blood. These receptors all stem from a woman in her thirties or forties with COVID-19, enrolled during active disease.

This rearrangement joins TRBV2 to TRBJ1-2; 8 bases fit TRBD1. This CDR3 comprises 17 residues. V lost 3 bases to trimming and J lost 6 bases; unmatched junction nucleotides: 15. Per germline, CDR1 SNHLY and CDR2 FYNNEI. The CDR3 DNA reads as TGTGCCAGCAGTGAGAATCCCAGCGGACAGGGAAGGAATGGCTACACCTTC. Its protein is CASSENPSGQGRNGYTF.

This clone came up once. The V call is TRBV28, the J call TRBJ2-3, with 12 bases that match TRBD2. This CDR3 contains 18 residues. Germline CDR1 and CDR2: MDHEN and SYDVKM. V was clipped by 3 bases and J by 4 bases; unmatched bases: 11. The CDR3 region is CASSFLLTSGSGPDTQYF. The DNA for the CDR3 is TGTGCCAGCAGTTTTCTACTGACTAGCGGGAGCGGCCCAGATACGCAGTATTTT.

This chain links TRBV24-1 with TRBJ2-1; 8 bases map to TRBD2. Germline V gene sequence: CDR1 KGHDR, CDR2 SFDVKD. Losses at the gene ends were 4 bases for V and 4 bases for J; bases not matched to a gene: 5. This CDR3 is 15 amino acids long. CDR3 nucleotides: TGTGCCACCAGTGACTCGCGGGAGGCTTACAATGAGCAGTTCTTC. This gives the protein CATSDSREAYNEQFF.

The rearrangement joins TRBV10-3 to TRBJ1-4; 9 nucleotides match TRBD1. Germline values: CDR1 ENHRY, CDR2 SYGVKD. The CDR3 contains 14 residues. The V segment lost 2 bases and the J segment 5 bases; nucleotides outside the gene matches: 0. As DNA, the CDR3 is TGTGCCATCAGTGAGGGACAGGGGAATGAAAAACTGTTTTTT. Its translation is CAISEGQGNEKLFF.

This clone was recorded a few times. The chain joins TRBV6-4 to TRBJ2-6; 8 bases fit TRBD1. There are 19 residues in the CDR3. Germline CDR1 MRHNA, CDR2 SNTAGT. The V and J ends lost 0 bases and 1 base, in that order; junction bases with no gene match: 8. The DNA of the CDR3 is TGTGCCAGCAGTGACTCTAGGACAGGGTCAGTTTCTGGGGCCAACGTCCTGACTTTC. Translating it yields CASSDSRTGSVSGANVLTF.

The rearrangement links TRBV7-3 to TRBJ1-3; D is unresolved. The germline V gene has CDR1 SGHTA and CDR2 FQGTGA. This CDR3 contains 15 residues. V lost 2 bases, J lost 4 bases, and 12 bases lay in between. The CDR3 sequence is CASSLYGTLGNTIYF. CDR3 nucleotides: TGTGCCAGCAGCTTATACGGTACTCTAGGAAACACCATATATTTT.

The V call is TRBV5-1, the J call TRBJ1-1; 9 bases are a match to TRBD1. The trim removed 7 bases at V and 1 base at J, leaving 5 bases unmatched. This CDR3 comprises 14 residues. CDR1 is SGHRS and CDR2 is YFSETQ in the germline V gene. The CDR3 sequence is CASAPGQGNTEAFF. The DNA for the CDR3 is TGCGCCAGCGCCCCGGGACAGGGGAACACTGAAGCTTTCTTT.

The V call is TRBV12-5, the J call TRBJ2-1, with unresolved D. Germline V CDR1 and CDR2: LGHNT, FRNRAP. V lost 4 bases and J 8 bases, leaving 9 bases between the germline ends. The CDR3 runs 12 residues. CDR3 DNA: TGTGCTAGTGGTTGGGCCTCATATGAGCAGTTCTTC. It translates to CASGWASYEQFF.

The rearrangement uses TRBV7-9 and TRBJ1-2, with 7 bases aligning to TRBD1. In germline, CDR1 is SEHNR, CDR2 FQNEAQ (reference sequence). This CDR3 has 14 residues. The V and J ends lost 3 bases and 4 bases, in that order; junction bases with no gene match: 5. Here the CDR3 DNA reads TGTGCCAGCAGCTTTCCGGACAGGATCTATGGCTACACCTTC. It codes for CASSFPDRIYGYTF.

The V call is TRBV25-1, the J call TRBJ1-4; TRBD1 matches 9 bases. The junction had 7 bases not matched to a gene; V was cut back by 1 base and J by 4 bases. Germline V gene data show CDR1 as MGHDK and CDR2 as SYGVNS. The CDR3 spans 17 residues. The CDR3 coding sequence is TGTGCCAGCAGTGAATCCCGACAGGGGGAAAATAATGAAAAACTGTTTTTT. This gives the protein CASSESRQGENNEKLFF.

The V gene is TRBV24-1, the J gene TRBJ2-1, with D uncertain. CDR3 length: 11 residues. Germline-derived CDR1 and CDR2 are KGHDR and SFDVKD. Trimming took off 3 bases at V and 8 bases at J, with 4 bases between the two ends. The CDR3, as DNA: TGTGCCACCAGTGATCATTATGAGCAGTTCTTC. This codes for CATSDHYEQFF.

The V gene is TRBV11-2, the J gene TRBJ2-1, with 12 bases lining up with TRBD2. The CDR3 is 16 amino acids. Germline lookup yields CDR1 SGHAT and CDR2 FQNNGV. After removal of 1 base from V and 7 bases from J, the junction contained 5 bases not matched to a gene. CDR3 DNA: TGTGCCAGCAGCTTAGCCCGACTAGCGGGGGTGAATGAGCAGTTCTTC. Residues: CASSLARLAGVNEQFF.

The CDR3 DNA is TGCGCCAGCAGCGCCCGGACAGCCCGCGAGACTGAAGCTTTCTTT. This codes for CASSARTARETEAFF. The genes are TRBV5-1 and TRBJ1-1, with D maybe TRBD1 (6 bases). V was cut by 4 bases and J by 5 bases, with 18 bases left in between. CDR3 length: 15 residues. Germline CDR1 SGHRS, CDR2 YFSETQ.

This clone was detected once. CDR3 protein: CASSAGTALYGYTF. The CDR3 DNA reads TGTGCCAGCAGCGCGGGGACAGCCCTCTATGGCTACACCTTC. The chain combines TRBV7-9 with TRBJ1-2; 7 bases line up with TRBD1. CDR3 length: 14 amino acids. Trimming took 5 bases from V and 4 from J; bases not matched to a gene: 7. Germline CDR1 reads SEHNR; CDR2 reads FQNEAQ (reference sequence).

The chain combines TRBV7-3 with TRBJ1-3, with 8 bases that match TRBD1. CDR3 length: 17 residues. J was trimmed by 3 bases and V by 5 bases; bases with no gene match: 12. Germline V gives CDR1 SGHTA, CDR2 FQGTGA. This chain's CDR3 is CASSRGGGQGLGNTIYF. The DNA of the CDR3 is TGTGCCAGCAGCAGAGGGGGAGGACAGGGTCTTGGAAACACCATATATTTT.

A note on this clone: Germline is not matched at one junction end, which may reflect a read error. The V gene is TRBV30, the J gene TRBJ1-1, with 8 bases matching TRBD1. This CDR3 contains 11 residues. From germline, CDR1 is GTSNPN and CDR2 SVGIG (reference sequence). The CDR3 region is CAWSPRTGPIF. DNA of the CDR3: TGTGCCTGGAGCCCTCGGACAGGGCCTATTTTT.

The J gene is TRBJ2-7, the V gene TRBV5-6; 10 positions match TRBD1. Looked up from germline, CDR1 is SGHDT and CDR2 is YYEEEE. Losses at the gene ends were 4 bases for V and 4 bases for J; bases not matched to a gene: 14. This CDR3 comprises 17 residues. The CDR3 loop reads CASSRTKQGQGKYEQYF. DNA of the CDR3: TGTGCCAGCAGCCGAACAAAGCAGGGACAGGGGAAATACGAGCAGTACTTC.

The chain recombines TRBV4-3 with TRBJ1-5; TRBD1 might be the D (5 bases). The CDR3 spans 16 residues. The V end was cut by 1 base, the J end by 8 bases, with 18 bases between. The germline gives CDR1 LGHNA, CDR2 YSLEER. CDR3 protein: CASSQGSGGPPEPQHF. CDR3 coding DNA: TGCGCCAGCAGCCAAGGGTCGGGGGGACCGCCGGAGCCCCAGCATTTT.

The V gene is TRBV7-9, the J gene TRBJ1-1; the D is unclear. Germline V CDR1 and CDR2: SEHNR, FQNEAQ (reference sequence). V lost 0 bases and J 6 bases, leaving 5 bases between the germline ends. CDR3 length equals 12 residues. CDR3 amino acids: CASSLARAEAFF. The CDR3 DNA sequence: TGTGCCAGCAGCTTAGCGAGGGCTGAAGCTTTCTTT.

This clone appeared once. This chain links TRBV27 with TRBJ1-6, with no clear D. The CDR3 extends over 14 amino acids. Germline V gene data show CDR1 as MNHEY and CDR2 as SMNVEV (reference sequence). Trimming removed 5 bases at V and 0 bases at J, with 5 bases between. DNA of the CDR3: TGTGCCAGCAGTCCCAGCTCCTATAATTCACCCCTCCACTTT. The encoded protein is CASSPSSYNSPLHF.

The chain employs TRBV28 and TRBJ2-7, with a weak D call TRBD2 (6 bases). CDR3 size: 13 residues. CDR1 is MDHEN and CDR2 is SYDVKM in the germline V gene. Trimming stripped 6 bases from V and 3 bases from J, with 12 bases between. CDR3 coding DNA: TGTGCCAGCAGCGGAGGGGTTGACTACGAGCAGTACTTC. The encoded protein is CASSGGVDYEQYF. Together with reference TRBV28 and TRBJ2-7, the CDR3 gives the full variable domain: DVKVTQSSRYLVKRTGEKVFLECVQDMDHENMFWYRQDPGLGLRLIYFSYDVKMKEKGDIPEGYSVSREKKERFSLILESASTNQTSMYLCASSGGVDYEQYFGPGTRLTVT.

Written as DNA, the CDR3 is TGTGCCAGCAGTTCGGGACAGGGAGGTTTGGACACCATATATTTT. Amino acids: CASSSGQGGLDTIYF. The gene calls are TRBV27 and TRBJ1-3; 9 nucleotides agree with TRBD1. J was trimmed by 8 bases and V by 4 bases; bases with no gene match: 9. From germline, CDR1 is MNHEY and CDR2 SMNVEV (reference sequence). This CDR3 comprises 15 residues.

This clone has more than one count but fewer than ten. CDR3: CARRDSNNSPLHF. As DNA, the CDR3 is TGTGCCCGCCGGGACAGTAATAATTCACCCCTCCACTTT. V usage is TRBV30 and J usage is TRBJ1-6; 7 bases agree with TRBD1. V shed 8 bases, J shed 5 bases, and the junction held 6 bases outside the gene matches. The V gene's germline CDR1 is GTSNPN and CDR2 SVGIG (reference sequence). The CDR3 covers 13 residues. The variable domain in full, completed from reference TRBV30 and TRBJ1-6, reads SQTIHQWPATLVQPVGSPLSLECTVEGTSNPNLYWYRQAAGRGLQLLFYSVGIGQISSEVPQNLSASRPQDRQFILSSKKLLLSDSGFYLCARRDSNNSPLHFGNGTRLTVT.

Concerning this clone itself: The same CDR3 also results from other DNA sequences found in this sample. The chain employs TRBV12-3 or TRBV12-4 and TRBJ1-1; perhaps TRBD1 as D (6 bases). V gave up 3 bases and J gave up 1 base, with 6 bases separating them. This CDR3 spans 13 amino acids. In DNA, the CDR3 is TGTGCCAGCAGTTTGACAGGGAACACTGAAGCTTTCTTT. Protein product: CASSLTGNTEAFF.

This rearrangement joins TRBV2 to TRBJ2-6, with 7 bases that match TRBD1. In germline, CDR1 is SNHLY, CDR2 FYNNEI. The CDR3 consists of 17 residues. The V and J ends lost 10 bases and 0 bases, in that order; junction bases with no gene match: 12. CDR3 residues: CATTRQGLSSGANVLTF. For the CDR3, the DNA is TGTGCCACCACTAGACAGGGTTTAAGCTCTGGGGCCAACGTCCTGACTTTC.

The chain carries TRBV30 and TRBJ1-1, with a possible D match to TRBD1 (6 bases). Trimming stripped 2 bases from V and 2 bases from J, with 9 bases between. CDR1 is GTSNPN, CDR2 SVGIG, per germline (reference sequence). This CDR3 has 13 amino acids. The CDR3 nucleotides read TGTGCCTGGAGTTCAGGGGCCAACACTGAAGCTTTCTTT. This codes for CAWSSGANTEAFF.

The chain uses TRBV4-3 and TRBJ2-5; D may be TRBD2 (7 bases). Trimming removed 4 bases at V and 4 bases at J, with 10 bases between. Germline V gives CDR1 LGHNA, CDR2 YSLEER. CDR3 length: 13 amino acids. In DNA, the CDR3 is TGCGCCAGCAGCCCTAGGGGGGGAGAGACCCAGTACTTC. This gives the protein CASSPRGGETQYF.